The clone carrying this T cell receptor (beta chain) has just one count. The assay was immunoSEQ multiplex PCR, and TCRdb's table has in-frame clones only and misses some. The top ten hold under 0.45% of the sample, which has about 38,000 clones, approximately 91% seen once. This specimen belongs to a study of T cell changes during pregnancy in multiple sclerosis. From germline, CDR1 is LGHNA and CDR2 YSLEER. The CDR3 consists of 16 residues. V lost 1 base to trimming and J lost 5 bases; unmatched junction nucleotides: 6. The material was CD4+ T cells from peripheral blood mononuclear cells, obtained after pregnancy. This TCR came from a female donor in good health, enrolled as a control in a pregnancy study. The genes are TRBV4-3 and TRBJ2-1; 9 bases line up with TRBD2. The CDR3 protein is CASSQALAGGNNEQFF. In DNA form, the CDR3 reads TGCGCCAGCAGCCAAGCTTTGGCGGGGGGGAACAATGAGCAGTTCTTC.